This T cell receptor beta chain was found in a study of shared clonotypes between healthy human individuals. It was across several immunoSEQ plates that each subset's genomic DNA was evenly split. The table came from immunoSEQ multiplex PCR; TCRdb's copy has only in-frame clones and leaves some out. The table lists about 450,000 clones, roughly 85% of them singletons, with 10% to 15% in the top ten. In germline, CDR1 is LNHNV, CDR2 YYDKDF (reference sequence). V was shortened by 1 base and J by 5 bases, with 17 bases between the two germline ends. The CDR3 is 16 amino acids. The receptor's source is a woman aged 40 to 50 in good health. Some clones in this sample may be carry-over from other donors' samples. The chain combines TRBV15 with TRBJ2-5; D could derive from TRBD1 or TRBD2 (5 bases each). The sample was PBMCs. The CDR3 reads CATSRVWDPGMETQYF. The CDR3 bases are TGTGCCACCAGCAGAGTCTGGGACCCGGGAATGGAGACCCAGTACTTC.